Presented here are 18 T cell receptor beta chains from one specimen sequenced in a study of blood T cell repertoires in COVID-19. The method was immunoSEQ multiplex PCR; TCRdb's version includes in-frame clones alone and lacks a portion of them. The repertoire holds approximately 480,000 clones, with about 90% as singletons. Sample: PBMCs or T cells enriched from blood (not recorded which). The receptor source for this set is a woman younger than 35 who had recovered from COVID-19.

This rearrangement joins TRBV2 to TRBJ1-2; 7 nucleotides agree with TRBD1. The CDR3 runs to 15 residues. Trimming took 1 base from V and 6 from J; bases not matched to a gene: 8. The germline gives CDR1 SNHLY, CDR2 FYNNEI. The CDR3 region is CASSEVFRDRDGYTF. CDR3 sequence (DNA): TGTGCCAGCAGTGAAGTGTTCCGGGACAGAGATGGCTACACCTTC.

The chain recombines TRBV30 with TRBJ1-2; 8 bases align to TRBD1. Germline V gene lookup returns CDR1 GTSNPN and CDR2 SVGIG (reference sequence). V dropped 0 bases and J dropped 4; count of bases not matched to a gene: 7. The CDR3 is 15 amino acids. For the CDR3, the DNA is TGTGCCTGGAGTGTAAAAGGGGACAGGCTCTATGGCTACACCTTC. Amino acid sequence: CAWSVKGDRLYGYTF.

For the CDR3, the DNA is TGTGCCAGCAGCTCCGGGACTAGCGGGGGTGTGGAGACCCAGTACTTC. This codes for CASSSGTSGGVETQYF. The chain is built from TRBV7-2 and TRBJ2-5; the match to TRBD2 covers 14 bases. This CDR3 is built from 16 residues. CDR1 and CDR2 (germline): SGHTA, FQGNSA. Unmatched junction bases numbered 6, after V lost 4 bases and J lost 5 bases.

This chain links TRBV28 with TRBJ2-6; D remains ambiguous. CDR1 is MDHEN and CDR2 is SYDVKM in the germline V gene. The ends were cut back, 7 bases at V and 4 bases at J, with 14 bases in the middle. The CDR3 contains 15 residues. The DNA for the CDR3 is TGTGCCAGCAACTATGGAGTCCCGGGGGCCAACGTCCTGACTTTC. Translated: CASNYGVPGANVLTF.

Here the CDR3 reads CASREPNEKLFF. The CDR3 DNA reads as TGTGCCAGCCGGGAACCTAATGAAAAACTGTTTTTT. J is TRBJ1-4 and V is TRBV28; D ambiguous. This CDR3 contains 12 residues. Germline assignment: CDR1 MDHEN and CDR2 SYDVKM. V lost 8 bases to trimming and J lost 3 bases, with 7 bases between them.

This clone appeared a few times. V gene TRBV5-1 combines with J gene TRBJ1-2; 8 nucleotides align to TRBD1. J was trimmed by 8 bases and V by 2 bases; bases with no gene match: 8. The CDR3 sequence is 14 residues long. Germline CDR1 is SGHRS and CDR2 is YFSETQ. CDR3 in amino acids: CASSLNGQGQGYTF. CDR3 in DNA: TGCGCCAGCAGCTTAAATGGACAGGGACAGGGCTACACCTTC.

Written as DNA, the CDR3 is TGTGCCAGCAGTGAATGGCTGAACACTGAAGCTTTCTTT. Its protein product is CASSEWLNTEAFF. V and J are TRBV6-1 and TRBJ1-1; no firm D call. The CDR3 covers 13 residues. With 2 bases removed from V and 0 bases from J, the gap between germline ends came to 4 bases. In germline, CDR1 is MNHNS, CDR2 SASEGT.

The rearrangement joins TRBV18 to TRBJ1-2; D perhaps matches TRBD1 (5 bases). The CDR3 runs 14 residues. Per the germline V gene, CDR1 is KGHSH and CDR2 is LQKENI. V lost 4 bases to trimming and J lost 6 bases, with 15 bases between them. The CDR3 bases are TGTGCCAGCTCACAACTAATAGGGGAGGATGGCTACACCTTC. It translates to CASSQLIGEDGYTF.

The DNA for the CDR3 is TGTGCCTGGAGGGACAGGGATGAATCACCCCTCCACTTT. Its translation: CAWRDRDESPLHF. The chain links TRBV30 to TRBJ1-6, with 8 bases matching TRBD1. The CDR3 is made up of 13 amino acids. The J segment lost 10 bases and the V segment lost 3 bases, leaving 5 bases of the junction unmatched. Germline values: CDR1 GTSNPN, CDR2 SVGIG (reference sequence).

This clone was counted once. The rearrangement links TRBV30 to TRBJ2-7; TRBD1 is a possible D gene (6 bases). The CDR3 has 17 residues. V shed 0 bases and J shed 0 bases, with 18 bases lying between them. Germline assignment: CDR1 GTSNPN and CDR2 SVGIG (reference sequence). The CDR3 region has the DNA TGTGCCTGGAGTGTACAGGTATGGGGGCCCCCCTCCTACGAGCAGTACTTC. Amino acids: CAWSVQVWGPPSYEQYF.

The chain couples TRBV2 to TRBJ2-7, with TRBD1 matching over 7 bases. Trimming at V came to 6 bases and at J to 3 bases, leaving 5 bases not matched to a gene. The CDR3 is 13 amino acids. The V gene's germline CDR1 is SNHLY and CDR2 FYNNEI. The CDR3 is CASSLGQRYEQYF. Written as DNA, the CDR3 is TGTGCCAGCAGCCTGGGACAGCGCTACGAGCAGTACTTC.

The rearrangement links TRBV5-1 to TRBJ1-3; TRBD1 aligns across 9 bases. The CDR3 sequence is 15 residues long. V trimming: 0 bases; J trimming: 5 bases; junction bases outside the gene matches: 3. CDR1 is SGHRS, CDR2 YFSETQ, per germline. CDR3 amino acids: CASSLGGQGRNTIYF. CDR3 sequence (DNA): TGCGCCAGCAGCTTGGGGGGACAGGGAAGAAACACCATATATTTT.

This chain uses TRBV28 with TRBJ1-2; TRBD1 matches 9 bases. CDR1 is MDHEN, CDR2 SYDVKM, per germline. Trimming took 8 bases from V and 0 from J; bases not matched to a gene: 4. The CDR3 sequence is 14 residues long. The CDR3 nucleotides read TGTGCCAGCCTCGGGACAGGGTCTAACTATGGCTACACCTTC. This codes for CASLGTGSNYGYTF.

The chain couples TRBV7-6 to TRBJ1-4, with D perhaps TRBD1 (6 bases). The CDR3 has 15 amino acids. Germline lookup yields CDR1 SGHVS and CDR2 FNYEAQ. Trimming pared 5 bases from V and 5 bases from J, leaving 15 bases between. Written as DNA, the CDR3 is TGTGCCAGCAGCCCCAGCGGGGGGACAAATGAAAAACTGTTTTTT. Translating gives CASSPSGGTNEKLFF.

This clone was recorded many times. J is TRBJ2-6 and V is TRBV27; TRBD2 is a possible D gene (5 bases). Germline V gene sequence: CDR1 MNHEY, CDR2 SMNVEV (reference sequence). This CDR3 has 14 amino acids. V was clipped by 7 bases and J by 0 bases, with 7 bases between them. The CDR3 sequence: CASTRGSGANVLTF. CDR3 DNA: TGTGCCAGCACCCGGGGCTCTGGGGCCAACGTCCTGACTTTC.

The J gene is TRBJ2-1, the V gene TRBV4-2; TRBD2 matches at 7 bases. The germline CDR1 and CDR2 sequences are LGHNA and YNFKEQ. The CDR3 runs 15 residues. Trimming removed 2 bases from V and 0 bases from J; junction bases left unmatched: 1. The CDR3 DNA follows: TGTGCCAGCAGCCAACGGACTAGCTCCTACAATGAGCAGTTCTTC. Its protein product is CASSQRTSSYNEQFF.

The chain is built from TRBV18 and TRBJ1-2; possible D gene TRBD1, 5 bases. The CDR3 totals 14 residues. Germline V CDR1 and CDR2: KGHSH, LQKENI. The germline V and J ends were trimmed by 8 bases and 1 base, with 14 bases remaining between them. The CDR3 region is CASEREGNNYGYTF. The DNA for the CDR3 is TGTGCCAGCGAGAGGGAGGGGAATAACTATGGCTACACCTTC.

The chain uses TRBV5-4 and TRBJ2-7, with 7 bases identical to TRBD2. This CDR3 is 15 amino acids long. Germline CDR1 SGHNT, CDR2 YYREEE (reference sequence). V trimming: 1 base; J trimming: 4 bases; junction bases outside the gene matches: 8. This chain's CDR3 is CASSLSAGEEYEQYF. The DNA of the CDR3 is TGTGCCAGCAGCTTGTCCGCGGGGGAGGAATACGAGCAGTACTTC.